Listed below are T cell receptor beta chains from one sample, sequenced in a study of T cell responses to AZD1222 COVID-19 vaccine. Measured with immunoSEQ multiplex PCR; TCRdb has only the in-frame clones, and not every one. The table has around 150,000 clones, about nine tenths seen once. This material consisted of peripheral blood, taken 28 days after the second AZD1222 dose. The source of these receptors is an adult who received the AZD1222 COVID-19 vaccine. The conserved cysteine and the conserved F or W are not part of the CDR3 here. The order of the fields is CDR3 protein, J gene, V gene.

CDR3: ASNGLAQVGYEQY; J: TRBJ2-7; V: TRBV2
CDR3: ASSVATGLAGDEQY; J: TRBJ2-7; V: TRBV9
CDR3: ASSPSEGVQPQH; J: TRBJ1-5; V: TRBV3-1/TRBV3-2
CDR3: SVSKGTGNTIY; J: TRBJ1-3; V: TRBV29-1
CDR3: ASSPRASSGNTIY; J: TRBJ1-3; V: TRBV7-2
CDR3: ASSPFVGANTEAF; J: TRBJ1-1; V: TRBV3-1/TRBV3-2
CDR3: ASSAADAGSYNEQF; J: TRBJ2-1; V: TRBV19
CDR3: AWGTYRGGEAF; J: TRBJ1-1; V: TRBV30
CDR3: AISAGIGNQPQH; J: TRBJ1-5; V: TRBV10-3
CDR3: ASSSGGDHNEQF; J: TRBJ2-1; V: TRBV30
CDR3: ASSLGKTQQGRKGTQY; J: TRBJ2-3; V: TRBV5-1
CDR3: AWSEINTEAF; J: TRBJ1-1; V: TRBV30
CDR3: ASSEQNSNQPQH; J: TRBJ1-5; V: TRBV10-2
CDR3: ASSPTGQGRSPLH; J: TRBJ1-6; V: TRBV9
CDR3: ASRNGDYTQY; J: TRBJ2-3; V: TRBV6-5
CDR3: ASRQPEGPNTEAF; J: TRBJ1-1; V: TRBV5-1
CDR3: ASSLATGGYSVDTQY; J: TRBJ2-3; V: TRBV7-2
CDR3: ASSYGNIQY; J: TRBJ2-4; V: TRBV27
CDR3: ASSQVPSGGNTGELF; J: TRBJ2-2; V: TRBV4-2
CDR3: ASSDTLGQPQH; J: TRBJ1-5; V: TRBV6-4
CDR3: AWDRGDQPQH; J: TRBJ1-5; V: TRBV30
CDR3: ASSLWRWRGVSYNEQF; J: TRBJ2-1; V: TRBV11-2
CDR3: ASSYRGMESYEQY; J: TRBJ2-7; V: TRBV6-5
CDR3: ASSLLGGSGNTIY; J: TRBJ1-3; V: TRBV28
CDR3: ASSPLDRGPLWQY; J: TRBJ2-7; V: TRBV27
CDR3: ASSLESSGANVLT; J: TRBJ2-6; V: TRBV7-2
CDR3: ASRLAGRGPLNTEAF; J: TRBJ1-1; V: TRBV12-2
CDR3: ASSVGELGANVLT; J: TRBJ2-6; V: TRBV9
CDR3: ASRTTGATNEKLF; J: TRBJ1-4; V: TRBV6-4
CDR3: ASSESRDYGYT; J: TRBJ1-2; V: TRBV10-2
CDR3: ASSLHGATSGNTIY; J: TRBJ1-3; V: TRBV5-1
CDR3: ASSQRAGSTDTQY; J: TRBJ2-3; V: TRBV4-3
CDR3: ATSDWASVGTGELF; J: TRBJ2-2; V: TRBV24-1
CDR3: ASSSLTNSNQPQH; J: TRBJ1-5; V: TRBV6-2/TRBV6-3
CDR3: ATSDPRGRPGEQF; J: TRBJ2-1; V: TRBV24-1
CDR3: ASSRRANYGYT; J: TRBJ1-2; V: TRBV28
CDR3: ASSAGRGNTIY; J: TRBJ1-3; V: TRBV9
CDR3: ASSSRVREKLF; J: TRBJ1-4; V: TRBV7-8
CDR3: AAGQDSYEQY; J: TRBJ2-7; V: TRBV10-3
CDR3: ASSSGVPGNEQF; J: TRBJ2-1; V: TRBV19
CDR3: ASSLPDTYEQY; J: TRBJ2-7; V: TRBV27
CDR3: ASSYSRQGLTQY; J: TRBJ2-5; V: TRBV6-2/TRBV6-3
CDR3: ATRRPETGYGYT; J: TRBJ1-2; V: TRBV6-5
CDR3: ASSLNREYGYT; J: TRBJ1-2; V: TRBV12-3/TRBV12-4
CDR3: ASSFTGEMGGPQH; J: TRBJ1-5; V: TRBV6-2/TRBV6-3
CDR3: ASSLGTENIQY; J: TRBJ2-4; V: TRBV9
CDR3: ASREQPNEKLF; J: TRBJ1-4; V: TRBV11-2
CDR3: ASSLGTGRDSPLH; J: TRBJ1-6; V: TRBV5-4
CDR3: ASSQGPYGNTIY; J: TRBJ1-3; V: TRBV3-1/TRBV3-2
CDR3: ASSVATVANTGELF; J: TRBJ2-2; V: TRBV9
CDR3: ASSLLDRESSNYGYT; J: TRBJ1-2; V: TRBV27
CDR3: ASGPGAAPFLGYT; J: TRBJ1-2; V: TRBV28
CDR3: ASSSGGNTGELF; J: TRBJ2-2; V: TRBV11-3
CDR3: ASTNLGLSNTGELF; J: TRBJ2-2; V: TRBV19
CDR3: ATSDFNEQF; J: TRBJ2-1; V: TRBV24-1
CDR3: ASVTTGQGSGNTIY; J: TRBJ1-3; V: TRBV28
CDR3: ASSLVGGTGKYEQY; J: TRBJ2-7; V: TRBV7-2
CDR3: ASSIGGPYNEQF; J: TRBJ2-1; V: TRBV2
CDR3: ATTGGFQPQH; J: TRBJ1-5; V: TRBV28
CDR3: ASSGTGNSPLH; J: TRBJ1-6; V: TRBV11-3